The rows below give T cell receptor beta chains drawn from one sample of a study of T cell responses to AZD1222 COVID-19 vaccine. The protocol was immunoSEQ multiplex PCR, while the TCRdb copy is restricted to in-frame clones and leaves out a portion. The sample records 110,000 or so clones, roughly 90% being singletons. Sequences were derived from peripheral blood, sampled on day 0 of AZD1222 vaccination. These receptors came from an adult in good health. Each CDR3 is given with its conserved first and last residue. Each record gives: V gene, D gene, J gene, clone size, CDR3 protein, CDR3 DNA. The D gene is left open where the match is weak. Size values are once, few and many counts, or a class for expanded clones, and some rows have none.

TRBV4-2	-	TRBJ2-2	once	CASSQDSSAGELFF	TGTGCCAGCAGCCAAGATAGCTCCGCCGGGGAGCTGTTTTTT
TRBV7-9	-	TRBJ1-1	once	CARGGLLAFF	TGTGCCAGGGGAGGGTTGTTGGCTTTCTTT
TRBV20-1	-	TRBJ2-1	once	CSAGSYNEQFF	TGCAGTGCCGGCAGTTACAATGAGCAGTTCTTC
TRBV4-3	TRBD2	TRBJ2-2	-	CASSQGVGLQNTGELFF	TGCGCCAGCAGCCAAGGGGTGGGACTACAGAACACCGGGGAGCTGTTTTTT
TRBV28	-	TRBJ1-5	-	CASSGLGVVRNQPQHF	TGTGCCAGCAGTGGCTTGGGGGTGGTGCGCAATCAGCCCCAGCATTTT
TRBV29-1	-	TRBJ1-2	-	CSVLSNYGYTF	TGCAGCGTTCTGTCTAACTATGGCTACACCTTC
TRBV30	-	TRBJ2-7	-	CAWSRPGGTAYEQYF	TGTGCCTGGAGTCGACCGGGTGGGACGGCCTACGAGCAGTACTTC
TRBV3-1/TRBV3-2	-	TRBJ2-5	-	CASSRGTTTGETQYF	TGTGCCAGCAGCCGGGGGACAACAACAGGGGAGACCCAGTACTTC
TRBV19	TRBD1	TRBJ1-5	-	CASSPQLSDRANQPQHF	TGTGCCAGTAGTCCTCAGCTTTCGGACAGGGCGAATCAGCCCCAGCATTTT
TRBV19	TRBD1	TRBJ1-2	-	CASSTTGQGAHYGYTF	TGTGCCAGTAGTACGACGGGACAGGGGGCGCACTATGGCTACACCTTC
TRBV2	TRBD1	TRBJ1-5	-	CASRWTGGGNQPQHF	TGTGCCAGCAGGTGGACAGGGGGCGGGAATCAGCCCCAGCATTTT
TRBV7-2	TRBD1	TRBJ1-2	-	CASSLSQGDGYTF	TGTGCCAGCAGCTTAAGCCAGGGGGATGGCTACACCTTC
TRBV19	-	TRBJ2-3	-	CASSISGDTQYF	TGTGCCAGTAGTATATCAGGGGATACGCAGTATTTT
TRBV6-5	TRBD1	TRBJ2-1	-	CASSYSPGQDNEQFF	TGTGCCAGCAGTTACTCTCCGGGACAGGACAATGAGCAGTTCTTC
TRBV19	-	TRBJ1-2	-	CASSLLGGPRGYTF	TGTGCCAGTAGCTTACTGGGGGGGCCGCGTGGCTACACCTTC
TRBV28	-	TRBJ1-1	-	CAAVVGTEAFF	TGTGCCGCGGTGGTAGGCACTGAAGCTTTCTTT
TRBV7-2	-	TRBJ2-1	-	CASSLDRRDEQFF	TGTGCCAGCAGCTTAGACCGTCGGGATGAGCAGTTCTTC
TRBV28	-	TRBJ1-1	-	CASSSSSPRNTEAFF	TGTGCCAGCAGTTCCTCATCCCCCAGGAACACTGAAGCTTTCTTT
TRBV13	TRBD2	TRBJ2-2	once	CASSYGTSETGELFF	TGTGCCAGCAGTTACGGGACTAGCGAAACCGGGGAGCTGTTTTTT